The rows below give T cell receptor beta chains drawn from one sample of a study of identical twins. MiXCR, run by TCRdb on the 5' RACE reads, gives a single entry per CDR3 protein. The sample lists fewer than 550,000 distinct CDR3 sequences, 15% occurring once. These sequences were also reported in another study, on yellow fever vaccine responses in identical twins.

Sample: CD4+ T cells sorted from blood. These receptors were taken from a woman under 30 in good health. Both conserved end residues are part of each CDR3. D genes are given only for firm matches. Clone size appears in some rows only: once, few, many, or a class for an expanded clone.

D | J | V | size | CDR3 | DNA
NA | TRBJ2-7 | TRBV29-1 | NA | CSVKTGTFYEQYF | TGCAGCGTCAAAACCGGGACTTTTTACGAGCAGTACTTC
NA | TRBJ2-7 | TRBV6-1 | NA | CASSPLVSLRPNYEQYF | TGTGCCAGCAGCCCCCTCGTCTCCCTGAGACCAAACTACGAGCAGTACTTC
NA | TRBJ1-1 | TRBV7-2 | few | CASSLLFRDTEAFF | TGTGCCAGCAGCTTATTATTCAGGGACACTGAAGCTTTCTTT
NA | TRBJ1-5 | TRBV27 | NA | CASSLLNQPQHF | TGTGCCAGCAGTCTACTCAATCAGCCCCAGCATTTT
NA | TRBJ2-1 | TRBV12-3/TRBV12-4 | few | CASRVTGSNEQFF | TGTGCCAGCAGGGTCACAGGGTCAAATGAGCAGTTCTTC
NA | TRBJ2-1 | TRBV2 | NA | CASTGGLHYNEQFF | TGTGCCAGCACTGGGGGCCTACACTACAATGAGCAGTTCTTC
TRBD1 | TRBJ2-1 | TRBV7-9 | NA | CASSLPGQGYNEQFF | TGTGCCAGCAGCTTACCGGGACAGGGTTACAATGAGCAGTTCTTC
TRBD1 | TRBJ2-1 | TRBV7-2 | NA | CASSMDRGRSEQFF | TGTGCCAGCAGCATGGACAGGGGGCGAAGTGAGCAGTTCTTC
NA | TRBJ1-2 | TRBV27 | few | CASSPAGALAGYTF | TGTGCCAGCAGCCCGGCAGGGGCCCTGGCTGGCTACACCTTC
NA | TRBJ2-4 | TRBV5-5 | few | CASSPHSGAKNIQYF | TGTGCCAGCAGCCCCCACAGCGGCGCCAAAAACATTCAGTACTTC
TRBD2 | TRBJ2-2 | TRBV4-2 | few | CASSHTAGVGTGELFF | TGTGCCAGCAGCCATACAGCGGGAGTGGGCACCGGGGAGCTGTTTTTT
NA | TRBJ1-1 | TRBV11-2 | few | CASSLGPGRNTEAFF | TGTGCCAGCAGCTTAGGGCCAGGGAGGAACACTGAAGCTTTCTTT
TRBD1 | TRBJ2-3 | TRBV5-1 | NA | CATRTGRLTDTQYF | TGCGCCACCAGGACAGGCCGCCTCACAGATACGCAGTATTTT
NA | TRBJ1-6 | TRBV27 | NA | CASSFMRAGSPLHF | TGTGCCAGCAGTTTTATGAGGGCGGGTTCACCCCTCCACTTT
NA | TRBJ1-1 | TRBV29-1 | few | CSVDQGWGNTEAFF | TGCAGCGTTGACCAGGGTTGGGGAAACACTGAAGCTTTCTTT
TRBD1 | TRBJ2-1 | TRBV28 | few | CASGTEPRSYNEQFF | TGTGCCAGCGGGACAGAACCCCGCTCCTACAATGAGCAGTTCTTC
TRBD2 | TRBJ2-3 | TRBV11-2 | NA | CASTVSSGAGDTQYF | TGTGCCAGCACCGTTTCTAGCGGGGCGGGGGATACGCAGTATTTT
NA | TRBJ2-5 | TRBV29-1 | few | CSVSIEQETQYF | TGCAGCGTTTCCATAGAGCAAGAGACCCAGTACTTC
NA | TRBJ2-1 | TRBV6-1 | NA | CASRRPLENNEQFF | TGTGCCAGCAGACGGCCCCTAGAAAACAATGAGCAGTTCTTC
NA | TRBJ2-1 | TRBV3-1 | many | CASSPRFVDYNEQFF | TGTGCCAGCAGCCCCCGGTTTGTGGACTACAATGAGCAGTTCTTC
NA | TRBJ1-1 | TRBV2 | few | CASSEPGRVGNTEAFF | TGTGCCAGCAGTGAACCGGGCAGGGTGGGGAACACTGAAGCTTTCTTT
TRBD1 | TRBJ2-5 | TRBV6-5 | few | CASSYTGGRETQYF | TGTGCCAGCAGTTACACAGGGGGAAGAGAGACCCAGTACTTC
NA | TRBJ2-7 | TRBV6-5 | NA | CASSYSGAGSSYEQYF | TGTGCCAGCAGTTACTCGGGAGCGGGTTCCTCCTACGAGCAGTACTTC
TRBD2 | TRBJ2-1 | TRBV7-2 | few | CASSFGTSYEQFF | TGTGCCAGCAGCTTCGGGACTAGTTATGAGCAGTTCTTC
NA | TRBJ1-1 | TRBV6-6 | few | CASSYSKGTEAFF | TGTGCCAGCAGTTACTCGAAGGGCACTGAAGCTTTCTTT
NA | TRBJ2-7 | TRBV20-1 | NA | CSARAQAPLYEQYF | TGCAGTGCTAGGGCACAGGCTCCACTCTACGAGCAGTACTTC
TRBD2 | TRBJ2-2 | TRBV6-5 | NA | CASSYSPLAGYTGELFF | TGTGCCAGCAGTTACTCGCCGCTAGCGGGATACACCGGGGAGCTGTTTTTT
TRBD2 | TRBJ2-1 | TRBV14 | few | CASSQVITSGNNEQFF | TGTGCCAGCAGCCAAGTTATCACTAGCGGGAACAATGAGCAGTTCTTC
TRBD1 | TRBJ2-2 | TRBV29-1 | NA | CSVGGGQGVNTNTGELFF | TGCAGCGTTGGTGGGGGACAGGGTGTGAACACGAACACCGGGGAGCTGTTTTTT
TRBD1 | TRBJ2-6 | TRBV28 | few | CASIQDRGLSGANVLTF | TGTGCCAGCATCCAAGACAGGGGATTATCTGGGGCCAACGTCCTGACTTTC
NA | TRBJ2-3 | TRBV15 | few | CATSRGGTDTQYF | TGTGCCACCAGCAGAGGGGGGACAGATACGCAGTATTTT